The source of this T cell receptor (beta chain) is a study of OX40 agonist ivuxolimab in advanced cancers. Context from the whole study: The costimulatory receptor OX40 (CD134) was targeted by ivuxolimab, a fully human IgG2 agonistic monoclonal antibody. The dose-escalation cohort was roughly 83% male with a mean age of approximately 60 years, ranging from roughly 23 to 85. Intravenous ivuxolimab was administered to patients every 2 weeks at six dose levels: 0.01, 0.1, 0.3, 1.5, 3 and 10 mg/kg. Among the roughly 52 dose-escalation patients, around 20 had hepatocellular carcinoma, some 15 melanoma, 9 renal cell carcinoma and 9 head and neck cancer. Patients were allowed to have had prior anti-PD-1, anti-PD-L1 or anti-CTLA-4 therapy, and 40% of the dose-escalation patients had been treated with checkpoint inhibitors. The point of sequencing TCRbeta in the periphery was to test whether ivuxolimab changed TCR sequence diversity and drove clonal T-cell expansion. The paper covers the monotherapy dose-escalation part of the phase I ivuxolimab trial, which included N of about 50 patients. Partial responses were achieved by three dose-escalation patients, of whom one had hepatocellular carcinoma and two had cutaneous melanoma. General conclusions and limits of the study: After ivuxolimab, more expanded clones were found on average in CD8+ T cells than in CD4+ T cells. Clonal expansion of both CD4+ and CD8+ blood T cells was observed from baseline to week 6 at doses 0.1 to 3.0 mg/kg. Low levels of normalized T-cell clonal expansion were also shown by some nonresponding patients. In the 0.1-3.0 mg/kg groups, partial responders had among the lowest normalized peripheral clonal expansion, particularly in CD8+ T cells. The antigen specificity of the peripheral T cells that underwent clonal expansion was not determined.

Spanning cysteine to phenylalanine, the CDR3 consists of 15 amino acids. Only the CDR3 portion is preserved as DNA: 45 bases, with reading frame beginning at the first base. V is shortened by 2 bases, J by 3 bases, and the region joining them spans 10 bases. Reading the germline V gene (reference sequence) gives CDR1 MNHEY and CDR2 SMNVEV. The trial excluded patients who had a history of autoimmune disease or who were on systemic immunosuppression. Peripheral blood for TCR sequencing was collected from all dose cohorts at baseline, on cycle 4 day 1, and on cycle 7 day 1. Samples were obtained from an open-label, multicenter, first-in-human phase I dose-escalation trial of ivuxolimab. Adults with locally advanced or metastatic melanoma, renal cell carcinoma, hepatocellular carcinoma or head and neck squamous cell carcinoma were enrolled in the trial. Before TCR sequencing, CD4+ T cells and CD8+ T cells from peripheral blood were sorted into separate populations.

Worth noting for this clone: Which antigen it targets is not known. Within one base of it there is no much larger clone, and no base qualities were kept.

To sequence the TCRbeta CDR3 region, genomic DNA was isolated from the sorted cells. The immunoSEQ Assay was used for sequencing of TCRbeta CDR3 regions. What TCRdb holds here is the immuneACCESS table cut down to in-frame rearrangements. Part of the clones is not present; checked against another copy, under half of the missing clones reflect an unresolved V gene, and the others are unexplained. The sample table shows 100,000 or so clones, and roughly 94% are seen once. Of the sample, 0.15% to 0.2% is held by the ten largest clones. The chain employs TRBV27 and TRBJ2-2; tentative D gene TRBD2, with 6 bases matching. The material sequenced was CD4+ or CD8+ T cells sorted from blood, taken in a trial of the OX40 agonist ivuxolimab. The sequence derives from an adult with an advanced solid tumor such as melanoma, head and neck, liver or kidney cancer. The DNA reads TGTGCCAGCAGTTTAAGAGGCGGGGACACCGGGGAGCTGTTTTTT. Its protein reads: CASSLRGGDTGELFF.